This is a list of T cell receptor beta chains from one sample in a study of cytomegalovirus exposure and HLA in healthy donors. Generated by immunoSEQ multiplex PCR, the TCRdb table keeps only in-frame clones and is missing some. Of roughly 120,000 clones listed, approximately 15% are singletons. Input material: PBMCs. The origin of the receptors is a woman between 18 and 29 years old in good health and CMV-seronegative. Each CDR3 is given with its conserved first and last residue. The D gene is left open where the match is weak. Clone sizes are given selectively: once, few, many, or a class where the clone is expanded.

j_gene: TRBJ2-3
abundance: NA
d_gene: TRBD2
v_gene: TRBV6-1
CDR3aa: CASSPGLVPDTQYF
CDR3nt: TGTGCCAGCAGCCCGGGACTAGTTCCAGATACGCAGTATTTT

j_gene: TRBJ2-7
abundance: NA
d_gene: NA
v_gene: TRBV28
CDR3aa: CASSSRTASYEQYF
CDR3nt: TGTGCCAGCAGTAGCAGGACAGCTTCCTACGAGCAGTACTTC

j_gene: TRBJ2-2
abundance: few
d_gene: NA
v_gene: TRBV14
CDR3aa: CASSHSSRGRTGELFF
CDR3nt: TGTGCCAGCAGCCATTCCAGCAGGGGAAGGACCGGGGAGCTGTTTTTT

j_gene: TRBJ2-6
abundance: NA
d_gene: NA
v_gene: TRBV7-3
CDR3aa: CASSLTPLSGANVLTF
CDR3nt: TGTGCCAGCAGCTTAACCCCCCTCTCTGGGGCCAACGTCCTGACTTTC

j_gene: TRBJ2-7
abundance: NA
d_gene: TRBD1
v_gene: TRBV6-6
CDR3aa: CASSYSNGQGYDEQYF
CDR3nt: TGTGCCAGCAGTTACTCGAATGGACAGGGTTACGACGAGCAGTACTTC

j_gene: TRBJ1-1
abundance: few
d_gene: TRBD1
v_gene: TRBV7-9
CDR3aa: CASSFGQGNTEAFF
CDR3nt: TGTGCCAGCAGCTTCGGACAGGGGAACACTGAAGCTTTCTTT

j_gene: TRBJ2-2
abundance: NA
d_gene: NA
v_gene: TRBV10-3
CDR3aa: CAIRGLGAANTGELFF
CDR3nt: TGTGCCATCAGAGGATTGGGGGCAGCCAACACCGGGGAGCTGTTTTTT

j_gene: TRBJ1-2
abundance: few
d_gene: NA
v_gene: TRBV29-1
CDR3aa: CSVGTVDGYTF
CDR3nt: TGCAGCGTTGGGACAGTCGATGGCTACACCTTC

j_gene: TRBJ2-7
abundance: few
d_gene: NA
v_gene: TRBV28
CDR3aa: CASSLEPTVVNEQYF
CDR3nt: TGTGCCAGCAGTTTAGAGCCCACGGTCGTCAACGAGCAGTACTTC

j_gene: TRBJ2-7
abundance: NA
d_gene: TRBD1
v_gene: TRBV27
CDR3aa: CASSLIGTGPHEQYF
CDR3nt: TGTGCCAGCAGTTTAATTGGGACAGGGCCCCACGAGCAGTACTTC

j_gene: TRBJ1-1
abundance: NA
d_gene: TRBD1
v_gene: TRBV30
CDR3aa: CAWSEPRTGGTEAFF
CDR3nt: TGTGCCTGGAGTGAGCCCAGGACAGGGGGCACTGAAGCTTTCTTT

j_gene: TRBJ1-1
abundance: few
d_gene: NA
v_gene: TRBV7-9
CDR3aa: CASSLTDRYTEAFF
CDR3nt: TGTGCCAGCAGTTTGACCGACAGGTACACTGAAGCTTTCTTT

j_gene: TRBJ1-1
abundance: few
d_gene: NA
v_gene: TRBV6-1
CDR3aa: CASSEREGVPEAFF
CDR3nt: TGTGCCAGCAGTGAGCGGGAGGGTGTACCTGAAGCTTTCTTT

j_gene: TRBJ2-2
abundance: NA
d_gene: NA
v_gene: TRBV7-6
CDR3aa: CASSRGVLPNTGELFF
CDR3nt: TGTGCCAGCAGCCGGGGTGTATTGCCGAACACCGGGGAGCTGTTTTTT

j_gene: TRBJ2-7
abundance: NA
d_gene: TRBD1
v_gene: TRBV19
CDR3aa: CASSAGTGEAYEQYF
CDR3nt: TGTGCCAGTAGCGCCGGGACAGGGGAGGCCTACGAGCAGTACTTC

j_gene: TRBJ2-5
abundance: NA
d_gene: NA
v_gene: TRBV5-1
CDR3aa: CASSLMGPSEAETQYF
CDR3nt: TGCGCCAGCAGCTTGATGGGTCCTAGCGAGGCGGAGACCCAGTACTTC

j_gene: TRBJ2-1
abundance: few
d_gene: NA
v_gene: TRBV5-4
CDR3aa: CASSPTGERDEQFF
CDR3nt: TGTGCCAGCAGCCCCACCGGGGAGCGCGATGAGCAGTTCTTC

j_gene: TRBJ2-7
abundance: NA
d_gene: TRBD1
v_gene: TRBV7-9
CDR3aa: CASQGQQDFYEQYF
CDR3nt: TGTGCCAGCCAGGGACAGCAGGATTTCTACGAGCAGTACTTC

j_gene: TRBJ2-5
abundance: NA
d_gene: TRBD2
v_gene: TRBV28
CDR3aa: CASRSGTTFGETQYF
CDR3nt: TGTGCCAGCAGGTCCGGGACTACGTTCGGGGAGACCCAGTACTTC

j_gene: TRBJ2-1
abundance: NA
d_gene: TRBD2
v_gene: TRBV4-1
CDR3aa: CASSQGPLAGFNNEQFF
CDR3nt: TGCGCCAGCAGCCAAGGACCATTAGCGGGGTTTAATAATGAGCAGTTCTTC

j_gene: TRBJ1-2
abundance: NA
d_gene: TRBD1
v_gene: TRBV9
CDR3aa: CASSSGGDRGLNGYTF
CDR3nt: TGTGCCAGCAGCTCGGGGGGGGACAGGGGTTTGAATGGCTACACCTTC

j_gene: TRBJ1-3
abundance: NA
d_gene: NA
v_gene: TRBV6-6
CDR3aa: CASSYAADSGNTIYF
CDR3nt: TGTGCCAGCAGTTACGCGGCGGACTCTGGAAACACCATATATTTT

j_gene: TRBJ2-2
abundance: few
d_gene: TRBD1
v_gene: TRBV25-1
CDR3aa: CASSDNPGQGSTGELFF
CDR3nt: TGTGCCAGCAGTGACAATCCGGGACAGGGCTCTACCGGGGAGCTGTTTTTT

j_gene: TRBJ1-1
abundance: NA
d_gene: NA
v_gene: TRBV14
CDR3aa: CASSQDHGGGTEAFF
CDR3nt: TGTGCCAGCAGCCAAGATCACGGGGGTGGCACTGAAGCTTTCTTT

j_gene: TRBJ2-2
abundance: few
d_gene: TRBD1
v_gene: TRBV29-1
CDR3aa: CSVSQGADTGELFF
CDR3nt: TGCAGCGTCTCACAGGGGGCTGACACCGGGGAGCTGTTTTTT

j_gene: TRBJ1-1
abundance: NA
d_gene: NA
v_gene: TRBV6-5
CDR3aa: CASSYYARGTEAFF
CDR3nt: TGTGCCAGCAGTTACTATGCCAGGGGAACTGAAGCCTTCTTT

j_gene: TRBJ1-2
abundance: NA
d_gene: NA
v_gene: TRBV27
CDR3aa: CASSLVGGAFGYTF
CDR3nt: TGTGCCAGCAGTTTAGTAGGTGGGGCTTTTGGCTACACCTTC

j_gene: TRBJ2-7
abundance: few
d_gene: TRBD2
v_gene: TRBV2
CDR3aa: CASTPGTSGKSSYEQYF
CDR3nt: TGTGCCAGCACCCCCGGGACTAGCGGGAAAAGCTCCTACGAGCAGTACTTC

j_gene: TRBJ2-1
abundance: NA
d_gene: TRBD2
v_gene: TRBV27
CDR3aa: CASSWTSGPYNEQFF
CDR3nt: TGTGCCAGCAGCTGGACTAGCGGACCCTACAATGAGCAGTTCTTC

j_gene: TRBJ2-7
abundance: NA
d_gene: TRBD2
v_gene: TRBV7-6
CDR3aa: CASSSGTPYEQYF
CDR3nt: TGTGCCAGCAGCAGCGGGACTCCCTACGAGCAGTACTTC

j_gene: TRBJ2-2
abundance: NA
d_gene: TRBD2
v_gene: TRBV19
CDR3aa: CASSSSGGTGELFF
CDR3nt: TGTGCCAGTAGTTCTAGCGGGGGGACCGGGGAGCTGTTTTTT

j_gene: TRBJ2-3
abundance: NA
d_gene: NA
v_gene: TRBV10-3
CDR3aa: CAIGLRRGDTQYF
CDR3nt: TGTGCCATCGGGCTACGACGGGGAGATACGCAGTATTTT

j_gene: TRBJ2-1
abundance: few
d_gene: NA
v_gene: TRBV6-6
CDR3aa: CASSYSMRQSDNEQFF
CDR3nt: TGTGCCAGCAGTTACTCGATGCGGCAGTCTGACAATGAGCAGTTCTTC

j_gene: TRBJ2-2
abundance: few
d_gene: NA
v_gene: TRBV29-1
CDR3aa: CSVVGGGSGELFF
CDR3nt: TGCAGCGTTGTGGGTGGAGGGTCCGGGGAGCTGTTTTTT

j_gene: TRBJ1-1
abundance: NA
d_gene: NA
v_gene: TRBV9
CDR3aa: CASSVGVVNTEAFF
CDR3nt: TGTGCCAGCAGCGTAGGAGTGGTGAACACTGAAGCTTTCTTT

j_gene: TRBJ2-1
abundance: few
d_gene: TRBD1
v_gene: TRBV30
CDR3aa: CAWSGGQGIYNEQFF
CDR3nt: TGTGCCTGGAGTGGGGGACAGGGCATCTACAATGAGCAGTTCTTC